This T cell receptor (beta chain) was captured by sequencing in a study of metastatic and nonmetastatic thyroid tumors. All patients were treatment-naive before thyroid surgery. This clone was observed many times. The CDR3 runs to 13 residues. V was clipped by 2 bases and J by 2 bases, with 8 bases between them. CDR1 is SGHKS, CDR2 YYEKEE, per germline (reference sequence). TCRdb ran MiXCR on the PCR reads. The sample carries about 59,000 clones, around 15% recorded once. Sequencing was carried out using blood. The V call is TRBV5-5, the J call TRBJ2-7; a possible D gene is TRBD2 (6 bases). This sequence was found in a male donor with papillary thyroid cancer or a benign thyroid nodule (not recorded which). Some clones in this sample may be carry-over from other donors' samples. This CDR3 is CASSLRETYEQYF. CDR3 nucleotide sequence: TGTGCCAGCAGCTTACGGGAGACCTACGAGCAGTACTTC.